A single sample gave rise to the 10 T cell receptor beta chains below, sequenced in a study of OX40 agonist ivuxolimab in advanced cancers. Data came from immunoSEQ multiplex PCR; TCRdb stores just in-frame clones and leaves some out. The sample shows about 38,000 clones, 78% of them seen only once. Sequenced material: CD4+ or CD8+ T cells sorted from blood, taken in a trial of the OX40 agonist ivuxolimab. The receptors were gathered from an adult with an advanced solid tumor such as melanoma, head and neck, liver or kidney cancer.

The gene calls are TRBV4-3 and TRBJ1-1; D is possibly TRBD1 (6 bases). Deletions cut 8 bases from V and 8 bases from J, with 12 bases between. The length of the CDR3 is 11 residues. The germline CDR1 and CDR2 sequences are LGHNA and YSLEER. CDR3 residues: CASGTGREAFF. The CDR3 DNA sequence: TGCGCCAGCGGTACAGGGAGGGAAGCTTTCTTT.

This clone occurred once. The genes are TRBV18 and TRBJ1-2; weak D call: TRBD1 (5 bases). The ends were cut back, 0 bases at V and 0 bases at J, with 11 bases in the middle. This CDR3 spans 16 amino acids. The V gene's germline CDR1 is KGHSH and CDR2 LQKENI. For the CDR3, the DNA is TGTGCCAGCTCACCACCGAGACAGAGAGCTAACTATGGCTACACCTTC. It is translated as CASSPPRQRANYGYTF. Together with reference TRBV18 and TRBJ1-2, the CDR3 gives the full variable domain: NAGVMQNPRHLVRRRGQEARLRCSPMKGHSHVYWYRQLPEEGLKFMVYLQKENIIDESGMPKERFSAEFPKEGPSILRIQQVVRGDSAAYFCASSPPRQRANYGYTFGSGTRLTVV.

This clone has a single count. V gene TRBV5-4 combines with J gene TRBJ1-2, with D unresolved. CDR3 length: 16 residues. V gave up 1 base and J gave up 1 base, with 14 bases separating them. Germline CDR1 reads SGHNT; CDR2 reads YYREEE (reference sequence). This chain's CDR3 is CASSLRFGDFNYGYTF. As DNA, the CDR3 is TGTGCCAGCAGCTTGCGTTTCGGAGATTTTAACTATGGCTACACCTTC.

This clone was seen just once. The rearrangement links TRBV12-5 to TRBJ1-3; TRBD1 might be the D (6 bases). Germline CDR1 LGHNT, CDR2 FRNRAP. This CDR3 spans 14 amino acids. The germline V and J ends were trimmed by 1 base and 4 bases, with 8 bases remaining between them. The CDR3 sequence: CASGLGTAGNTIYF. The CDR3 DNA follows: TGTGCTAGTGGTTTGGGGACAGCCGGAAACACCATATATTTT. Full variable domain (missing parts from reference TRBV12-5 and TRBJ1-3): DARVTQTPRHKVTEMGQEVTMRCQPILGHNTVFWYRQTMMQGLELLAYFRNRAPLDDSGMPKDRFSAEMPDATLATLKIQPSEPRDSAVYFCASGLGTAGNTIYFGEGSWLTVV.

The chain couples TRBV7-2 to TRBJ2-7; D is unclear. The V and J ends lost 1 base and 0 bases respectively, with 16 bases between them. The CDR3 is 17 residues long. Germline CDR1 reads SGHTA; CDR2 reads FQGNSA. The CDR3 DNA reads TGTGCCAGCAGCTTAGGGGCGTATGGGCCTGACTCCTACGAGCAGTACTTC. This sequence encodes CASSLGAYGPDSYEQYF. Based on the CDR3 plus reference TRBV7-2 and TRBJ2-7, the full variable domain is GAGVSQSPSNKVTEKGKDVELRCDPISGHTALYWYRQSLGQGLEFLIYFQGNSAPDKSGLPSDRFSAERTGGSVSTLTIQRTQQEDSAVYLCASSLGAYGPDSYEQYFGPGTRLTVT.

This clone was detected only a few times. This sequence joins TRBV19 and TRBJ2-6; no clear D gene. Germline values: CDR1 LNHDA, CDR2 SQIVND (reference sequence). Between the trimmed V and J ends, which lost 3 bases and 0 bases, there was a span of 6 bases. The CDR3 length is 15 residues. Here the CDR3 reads CASSIHSSGANVLTF. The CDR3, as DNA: TGTGCCAGTAGTATTCACAGCTCTGGGGCCAACGTCCTGACTTTC.

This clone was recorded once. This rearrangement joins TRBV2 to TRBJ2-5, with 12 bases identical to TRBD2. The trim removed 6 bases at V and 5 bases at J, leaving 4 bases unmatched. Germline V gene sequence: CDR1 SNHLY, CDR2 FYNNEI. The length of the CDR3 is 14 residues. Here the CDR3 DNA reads TGTGCCAGCAGGGCTAGCGGGGGGGTGGAGACCCAGTACTTC. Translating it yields CASRASGGVETQYF.

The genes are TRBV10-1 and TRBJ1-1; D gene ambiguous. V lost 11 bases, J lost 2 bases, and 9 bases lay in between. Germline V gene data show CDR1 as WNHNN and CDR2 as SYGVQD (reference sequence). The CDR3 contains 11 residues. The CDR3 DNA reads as TGCGCCGTAATTGGTAACACTGAAGCTTTCTTT. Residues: CAVIGNTEAFF.

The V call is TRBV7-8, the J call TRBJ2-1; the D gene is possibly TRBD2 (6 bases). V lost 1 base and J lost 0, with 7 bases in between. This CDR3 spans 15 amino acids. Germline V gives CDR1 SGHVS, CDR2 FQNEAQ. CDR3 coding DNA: TGTGCCAGCAGCTTAGACGGGAGCTCCTACAATGAGCAGTTCTTC. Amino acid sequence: CASSLDGSSYNEQFF.

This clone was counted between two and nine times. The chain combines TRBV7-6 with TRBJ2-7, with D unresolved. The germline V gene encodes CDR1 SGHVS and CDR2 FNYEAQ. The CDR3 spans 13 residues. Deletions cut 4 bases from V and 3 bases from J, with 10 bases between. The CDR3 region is CASSWEQGYEQYF. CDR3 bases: TGTGCCAGCAGCTGGGAACAAGGCTACGAGCAGTACTTC.